These 31 T cell receptor beta chains share one sample of origin, sequenced in a study of beta chain features in type 1 diabetes. General observations from the study: TCRB CDR3s were moderately but significantly shorter in Type 1 diabetes patients in all four CD4+ subsets.

All of the isolated RNA was reverse transcribed, so expressed TCRB transcripts were sequenced. The data were produced by immunoSEQ multiplex PCR, yet TCRdb's version contains in-frame clones alone and is incomplete. The repertoire has roughly 150,000 clones, around 9% of them found once; the top ten carry 0.7%. The antigens these receptors bind are not known. The sample consisted of central memory CD4+ T cells from blood. These receptors all stem from a woman in her thirties with type 1 diabetes.

A few counts support this clone. The V gene is TRBV29-1, the J gene TRBJ2-3; tentatively, D is TRBD2 (5 bases). The V and J ends lost 5 bases and 4 bases respectively, with 22 bases between them. The CDR3 loop spans 16 amino acids. Germline V gene sequence: CDR1 SQVTM, CDR2 ANQGSEA. DNA for the CDR3: TGCAGCGTTCTCCGGCGCATCACTAGTAGGGCAGATACGCAGTATTTT. Translation: CSVLRRITSRADTQYF.

The chain carries TRBV6-1 and TRBJ2-1; D ambiguous. The CDR3 runs 14 residues. CDR1 and CDR2 from the germline V gene are MNHNS and SASEGT. Trimming took 10 bases from V and 1 from J, leaving 14 bases between them. CDR3 in amino acids: CAIRSSQSYNEQFF. CDR3 coding DNA: TGTGCCATTAGGTCTAGTCAATCCTACAATGAGCAGTTCTTC.

This clone showed up just a few times. J is TRBJ1-2 and V is TRBV5-1; possibly TRBD1 for D (6 bases). In germline, CDR1 is SGHRS, CDR2 YFSETQ. The V and J ends lost 1 base and 8 bases respectively, with 15 bases between them. The CDR3 spans 14 residues. The CDR3 loop is CASSLTTGSQGYTF. The CDR3 DNA is TGCGCCAGCAGCTTGACAACAGGGTCTCAAGGCTACACCTTC.

This clone was seen a few times. The CDR3 sequence is CASQTGVETQYF. CDR3 bases: TGTGCCAGCCAGACAGGGGTGGAGACCCAGTACTTC. The rearrangement links TRBV28 to TRBJ2-5; TRBD1 aligns across 8 bases. The CDR3 runs 12 residues. J was trimmed by 5 bases and V by 8 bases; bases with no gene match: 4. Germline-derived CDR1 and CDR2 are MDHEN and SYDVKM.

The gene calls are TRBV4-1 and TRBJ2-1, with TRBD2 matching 13 bases. Germline-derived CDR1 and CDR2 are MGHRA and YSYEKL. The CDR3 loop spans 16 amino acids. V was pared by 4 bases and J by 8 bases, with 8 bases of the junction left unmatched. For the CDR3, the DNA is TGCGCCAGCAGCCCAAGGACTAGCGGGAGTTCGCATGAGCAGTTCTTC. The encoded protein is CASSPRTSGSSHEQFF.

The chain has TRBV5-1 and TRBJ2-2; a possible D gene is TRBD1 (6 bases). This CDR3 spans 14 amino acids. V lost 4 bases, J lost 5 bases, and 12 bases lay in between. Germline-derived CDR1 and CDR2 are SGHRS and YFSETQ. Written as DNA, the CDR3 is TGCGCCAGCAGCCCCTCACAGGGTACCGGGGAGCTGTTTTTT. Translating gives CASSPSQGTGELFF.

This chain connects TRBV10-3 to TRBJ2-7; D is ambiguous. Germline-derived CDR1 and CDR2 are ENHRY and SYGVKD. The CDR3 runs 13 residues. The germline V and J ends were trimmed by 3 bases and 1 base, with 7 bases remaining between them. The CDR3 is CAISDEESYEQYF. The CDR3 coding sequence is TGTGCCATCAGTGACGAGGAGTCCTACGAGCAGTACTTC.

The rearrangement joins TRBV27 to TRBJ2-6, with TRBD1 matching 12 bases. The germline V gene has CDR1 MNHEY and CDR2 SMNVEV (reference sequence). The CDR3 sequence is 17 residues long. V dropped 6 bases and J dropped 2; count of bases not matched to a gene: 5. CDR3 in DNA: TGTGCCAGCAGACCGGGACAGGGGGCGGCTGGGGCCAACGTCCTGACTTTC. Its protein is CASRPGQGAAGANVLTF.

V is TRBV4-1 and J is TRBJ2-7, with 7 nucleotides matching TRBD2. This CDR3 is 13 amino acids long. Germline V CDR1 and CDR2: MGHRA, YSYEKL. Unmatched junction bases numbered 9, after V lost 4 bases and J lost 9 bases. The CDR3 coding sequence is TGCGCCAGCAGCCGAGAGCGGGATCGGCCGCAGTACTTC. Protein sequence: CASSRERDRPQYF.

This clone was picked up a small number of times. The chain employs TRBV28 and TRBJ2-7; D remains unclear. The CDR3 has 15 amino acids. Trimming shortened V by 6 bases and J by 3 bases, and 18 bases separated the two germline ends. Germline V lookup: CDR1 MDHEN, CDR2 SYDVKM. Here the CDR3 DNA reads TGTGCCAGCAGGAGACATGCCACAAATTTCTACGAGCAGTACTTC. Translated: CASRRHATNFYEQYF.

The chain recombines TRBV9 with TRBJ1-1; D not resolved. Trimming shortened V by 0 bases and J by 1 base, and 10 bases separated the two germline ends. The CDR3 covers 15 residues. CDR1 and CDR2 from the germline V gene are SGDLS and YYNGEE. The chain's CDR3 is CASSVAPVENTEAFF. CDR3 nucleotide sequence: TGTGCCAGCAGCGTAGCTCCAGTCGAGAACACTGAAGCTTTCTTT.

This clone came up many times. V gene TRBV7-2 combines with J gene TRBJ2-7; TRBD2 is a possible D gene (6 bases). V dropped 0 bases and J dropped 6 bases, with 18 bases sitting between them. The V gene's germline CDR1 is SGHTA and CDR2 FQGNSA. CDR3 length equals 16 residues. CDR3 in amino acids: CASSLALRREEREQYF. The CDR3, as DNA: TGTGCCAGCAGCTTAGCGCTTCGCAGGGAGGAACGCGAGCAGTACTTC.

The V gene is TRBV25-1, the J gene TRBJ2-4; D may be TRBD2 (5 bases). Germline CDR1 reads MGHDK; CDR2 reads SYGVNS. The CDR3 runs 13 residues. V lost 4 bases and J lost 3, with 7 bases in between. This CDR3 reads CASSVAGKNIQYF. CDR3 in DNA: TGTGCCAGCAGTGTGGCGGGCAAAAACATTCAGTACTTC.

This clone was seen a handful of times. This chain joins TRBV7-6 and TRBJ1-2, with unresolved D. The CDR3 extends over 13 amino acids. From germline, CDR1 is SGHVS and CDR2 FNYEAQ. V was cut by 4 bases and J by 7 bases, with 13 bases left in between. The CDR3 bases are TGTGCCAGCAGCTCAACCCCCGGGTTTGGCTACACCTTC. Encoded protein: CASSSTPGFGYTF.

The chain employs TRBV28 and TRBJ2-7, with a possible D match to TRBD1 (5 bases). Trimming removed 5 bases at V and 1 base at J, with 15 bases between. The germline CDR1 and CDR2 sequences are MDHEN and SYDVKM. CDR3 length equals 15 residues. CDR3 bases: TGTGCCAGCAGTCCCCTCAACAGGTTATCCTACGAGCAGTACTTC. As protein: CASSPLNRLSYEQYF.

The genes are TRBV28 and TRBJ1-5, with unresolved D. CDR1 and CDR2 from the germline V gene are MDHEN and SYDVKM. The V end was cut by 6 bases, the J end by 2 bases, with 11 bases between. The CDR3 is 14 amino acids. In DNA form, the CDR3 reads TGTGCCAGCAGCCCGGGTCTAGGCAATCAGCCCCAGCATTTT. This translates into CASSPGLGNQPQHF.

This chain connects TRBV4-1 to TRBJ2-1, with 7 bases aligning to TRBD2. In germline, CDR1 is MGHRA, CDR2 YSYEKL. The CDR3 has 17 residues. After removal of 2 bases from V and 2 bases from J, the junction contained 9 bases not matched to a gene. The CDR3, as DNA: TGCGCCAGCAGCCAACCCAGCGGGATAGTGACCTACAATGAGCAGTTCTTC. Its protein is CASSQPSGIVTYNEQFF.

This clone has a handful of counts. J is TRBJ1-4 and V is TRBV29-1; D call uncertain. The CDR3 runs to 14 residues. Trimming took 7 bases from V and 2 from J, leaving 14 bases between them. Germline-derived CDR1 and CDR2 are SQVTM and ANQGSEA. The CDR3 coding sequence is TGCAGCGCCTCCCACCTCAGTACTAATGAAAAACTGTTTTTT. Encoded protein: CSASHLSTNEKLFF.

The chain links TRBV11-3 to TRBJ2-7, with 8 bases aligning to TRBD2. The CDR3 loop spans 15 amino acids. V lost 5 bases and J lost 2; bases outside the gene matches: 8. Per the germline V gene, CDR1 is SGHNT and CDR2 is YENEEA. The CDR3 region is CASSAWTGGAYEQYF. The CDR3 nucleotides read TGTGCCAGCAGCGCATGGACGGGGGGGGCCTACGAGCAGTACTTC.

The chain links TRBV27 to TRBJ1-1; D possibly corresponds to TRBD1 (6 bases). The CDR3 consists of 16 residues. The V and J ends lost 4 bases and 1 base respectively, with 16 bases between them. CDR1 and CDR2 from the germline V gene are MNHEY and SMNVEV (reference sequence). The CDR3 DNA follows: TGTGCCAGCAGTTCGCGCCTGACAGGAGGGAACACTGAAGCTTTCTTT. It yields the protein CASSSRLTGGNTEAFF.

This clone was observed a few times. The V gene is TRBV11-2, the J gene TRBJ2-2; 7 bases fit TRBD2. The CDR3 runs to 14 residues. Trimming at V came to 2 bases and at J to 5 bases, leaving 2 bases not matched to a gene. CDR1 and CDR2 (germline): SGHAT, FQNNGV. The CDR3 here is CASSLIGGTGELFF. The CDR3 coding sequence is TGTGCCAGCAGCTTAATCGGGGGGACCGGGGAGCTGTTTTTT.

The chain couples TRBV2 to TRBJ2-2, with 10 bases identical to TRBD2. The CDR3 consists of 14 residues. Trimming took 7 bases from V and 4 from J; bases not matched to a gene: 3. Germline lookup yields CDR1 SNHLY and CDR2 FYNNEI. The CDR3 spells CASIASGGTGELFF. Written as DNA, the CDR3 is TGTGCCAGCATCGCTAGCGGGGGCACCGGGGAGCTGTTTTTT.

This clone was counted a few times. The rearrangement links TRBV6-5 to TRBJ1-1, with TRBD1 matching over 9 bases. Trimming at V came to 10 bases and at J to 5 bases, leaving 8 bases not matched to a gene. The CDR3 is made up of 13 amino acids. Germline V lookup: CDR1 MNHEY, CDR2 SVGAGI. CDR3 coding DNA: TGTGCCACCAATAGGGACAGGGAGACTGAAGCTTTCTTT. As protein: CATNRDRETEAFF.

V gene TRBV23-1 combines with J gene TRBJ2-5; D may be TRBD2 (5 bases). TRBV23-1 is known as an ORF, though its function is uncertain. This CDR3 is built from 15 residues. Trimming removed 2 bases at V and 4 bases at J, with 14 bases between. The CDR3 sequence: CASSQLGGGGETQYF. CDR3 nucleotides: TGCGCCAGCAGTCAACTAGGCGGAGGAGGAGAGACCCAGTACTTC.

The J gene is TRBJ1-2, the V gene TRBV7-9; 7 bases match TRBD1. CDR1 is SEHNR and CDR2 is FQNEAQ in the germline V gene (reference sequence). This CDR3 is 16 amino acids long. V gave up 5 bases and J gave up 7 bases; unmatched junction bases: 16. The CDR3 here is CASSLTRQGDRGGYTF. In nucleotides, the CDR3 is TGTGCCAGCAGCCTTACGAGACAGGGAGACCGGGGTGGCTACACCTTC.

The V gene is TRBV30, the J gene TRBJ2-5; unclear D gene. The CDR3 runs to 12 residues. Germline CDR1 is GTSNPN and CDR2 is SVGIG (reference sequence). The V end lost 2 bases, the J end lost 7 bases, and 11 bases lay between the germline ends. The CDR3 here is CAWSPTHRTQYF. The CDR3 nucleotides read TGTGCCTGGAGTCCGACTCACCGGACCCAGTACTTC.

This clone was recorded a few times. The rearrangement joins TRBV19 to TRBJ2-7; the match to TRBD2 covers 13 bases. Looked up from germline, CDR1 is LNHDA and CDR2 is SQIVND (reference sequence). Trimming at V came to 4 bases and at J to 3 bases, leaving 9 bases not matched to a gene. The length of the CDR3 is 17 residues. In DNA form, the CDR3 reads TGTGCCAGTAGTACCCGGACTAGCGGGAGAGGGAACTACGAGCAGTACTTC. Amino acids: CASSTRTSGRGNYEQYF.

This clone turned up a few times. The rearrangement links TRBV6-5 to TRBJ1-2; the D is unclear. This CDR3 region has 13 residues. Germline values: CDR1 MNHEY, CDR2 SVGAGI. Trimming pared 1 base from V and 8 bases from J, leaving 11 bases between. The DNA of the CDR3 is TGTGCCAGCAGTTACTACCAAGCGGAGGGCTACACCTTC. It encodes CASSYYQAEGYTF.

The gene calls are TRBV10-3 and TRBJ1-1; possibly TRBD1 for D (5 bases). Trimming removed 7 bases from V and 1 base from J, with 10 bases in between. The germline gives CDR1 ENHRY, CDR2 SYGVKD. The CDR3 runs to 13 residues. The CDR3 spells CAITQTANTEAFF. Written as DNA, the CDR3 is TGTGCCATCACCCAGACAGCGAACACTGAAGCTTTCTTT.

Remarks on this clone: One end of the junction fails to match germline, which may point to a read error. This chain uses TRBV7-7 with TRBJ2-1; 7 bases map to TRBD2. Germline CDR1 SSHAT, CDR2 FNYEAQ (reference sequence). The CDR3 is 13 residues long. The CDR3 sequence: CASSPGLDNEQFF. CDR3 coding DNA: TGTGCTAGCAGCCCCGGACTAGACAATGAGCAGTTCTTC.

This clone was seen a few times. The chain couples TRBV7-2 to TRBJ2-5, with D hard to call. Deletions cut 4 bases from V and 5 bases from J, with 14 bases between. Germline values: CDR1 SGHTA, CDR2 FQGNSA. This CDR3 has 14 amino acids. The CDR3 loop reads CASSSWLSPETQYF. The CDR3 region has the DNA TGTGCCAGCAGCTCTTGGCTTTCCCCCGAGACCCAGTACTTC.